Each of the 18 T cell receptor beta chains below was sequenced from the same sample in a study of T cell responses to AZD1222 COVID-19 vaccine. The assay was immunoSEQ multiplex PCR, and TCRdb's table has in-frame clones only and misses some. There are roughly 270,000 clones in the sample; 90% to 95% occur only once, and around 0.5% lies in the top ten. The specimen comprised peripheral blood, sampled 28 days after the second AZD1222 dose. The receptors shown here come from an adult who received the AZD1222 COVID-19 vaccine.

This chain joins TRBV27 and TRBJ2-1; possibly TRBD2 for D (5 bases). This CDR3 region has 13 residues. CDR1 and CDR2 from the germline V gene are MNHEY and SMNVEV (reference sequence). V lost 5 bases to trimming and J lost 10 bases, with 15 bases between them. The CDR3 region has the DNA TGTGCCAGCAGTACCTCAGGACTCGGCGAGCAGTTCTTC. It specifies CASSTSGLGEQFF.

This clone was seen just once. The rearrangement uses TRBV5-1 and TRBJ1-1; no clear D. Germline V gene sequence: CDR1 SGHRS, CDR2 YFSETQ. This CDR3 is built from 15 residues. The germline V and J ends were trimmed by 2 bases and 7 bases, with 18 bases remaining between them. The CDR3 reads CASSFSPRSGGEAFF. DNA of the CDR3: TGCGCCAGCAGCTTCTCTCCGAGGAGTGGAGGTGAAGCTTTCTTT.

The chain's CDR3 is CSASGGIALRFF. DNA of the CDR3: TGCAGTGCTAGTGGTGGAATTGCTCTGCGGTTCTTC. The rearrangement uses TRBV20-1 and TRBJ2-1; D not certain. Between the trimmed V and J ends, which lost 3 bases and 15 bases, there was a span of 18 bases. The CDR3 sequence is 12 residues long. The germline V gene has CDR1 DFQATT and CDR2 SNEGSKA (reference sequence).

The chain has TRBV6-6 and TRBJ1-5; TRBD1 is a possible D gene (5 bases). V dropped 5 bases and J dropped 6 bases, with 17 bases sitting between them. Per germline, CDR1 MNHNY and CDR2 SVGAGI (reference sequence). This CDR3 has 15 residues. CDR3: CASSMGLAVAQPQHF. As DNA, the CDR3 is TGTGCCAGCAGTATGGGGCTGGCGGTCGCTCAGCCCCAGCATTTT.

In DNA form, the CDR3 reads TGTGCCAGCAGTTCGACAGTGGATGAGCAGTTCTTC. Translated: CASSSTVDEQFF. The rearrangement links TRBV6-5 to TRBJ2-1; tentative D call: TRBD1 (5 bases). There are 12 residues in the CDR3. Trimming shortened V by 4 bases and J by 8 bases, and 9 bases separated the two germline ends. Germline loops: CDR1 MNHEY, CDR2 SVGAGI.

The J gene is TRBJ1-6, the V gene TRBV29-1; D gene unclear. Between the trimmed V and J ends, which lost 4 bases and 7 bases, there was a span of 11 bases. Germline V gene data show CDR1 as SQVTM and CDR2 as ANQGSEA. The CDR3 covers 13 residues. The CDR3: CSVGNSLNSPLHF. The DNA for the CDR3 is TGCAGCGTTGGGAACAGCTTAAATTCACCCCTCCACTTT.

This chain uses TRBV18 with TRBJ2-7, with D perhaps TRBD1 or TRBD2 (5 bases each). Between the trimmed V and J ends, which lost 2 bases and 3 bases, there was a span of 8 bases. Germline-derived CDR1 and CDR2 are KGHSH and LQKENI. CDR3 length: 13 amino acids. CDR3: CASSPGGSYEQYF. The CDR3 nucleotides are TGTGCCAGCTCACCAGGGGGAAGCTACGAGCAGTACTTC.

The chain has TRBV5-4 and TRBJ2-3; D may be TRBD2 (7 bases). CDR1 is SGHNT and CDR2 is YYREEE in the germline V gene (reference sequence). The V and J ends lost 3 bases and 4 bases respectively, with 21 bases between them. CDR3 length equals 17 residues. For the CDR3, the DNA is TGTGCCAGCAGCTCGGGCGGGGGCGCGGGTGTCTCAGATACGCAGTATTTT. Encoded protein: CASSSGGGAGVSDTQYF.

This chain links TRBV20-1 with TRBJ1-1; a weak D match, TRBD1 (5 bases). Trimming took 6 bases from V and 3 from J, leaving 8 bases between them. CDR3 length equals 11 residues. Germline values: CDR1 DFQATT, CDR2 SNEGSKA (reference sequence). The CDR3 here is CSAPGDTEAFF. As DNA, the CDR3 is TGCAGTGCCCCGGGGGACACTGAAGCTTTCTTT.

This clone is a singleton in its sample. The gene calls are TRBV24-1 and TRBJ2-1; D might be TRBD2 (7 bases). The germline V gene encodes CDR1 KGHDR and CDR2 SFDVKD. The length of the CDR3 is 15 residues. V lost 1 base to trimming and J lost 2 bases, with 8 bases between them. The CDR3, as DNA: TGTGCCACCAGTGATTTAGGGGGGGCCTACAATGAGCAGTTCTTC. Translated, it gives CATSDLGGAYNEQFF.

The genes are TRBV28 and TRBJ2-7; TRBD1 might be the D (6 bases). CDR3 length: 12 amino acids. The germline gives CDR1 MDHEN, CDR2 SYDVKM. Trimming stripped 8 bases from V and 1 base from J, with 9 bases between. The CDR3 DNA sequence: TGTGCCAGCCAGGGGCCTTCCTACGAGCAGTACTTC. Translation gives CASQGPSYEQYF.

The chain employs TRBV30 and TRBJ1-1; no definite D call. The CDR3 length is 13 residues. V lost 4 bases and J lost 0, with 9 bases in between. The V gene's germline CDR1 is GTSNPN and CDR2 SVGIG (reference sequence). CDR3 region: CAWTRELNTEAFF. The CDR3 DNA reads as TGTGCCTGGACTAGGGAGTTGAACACTGAAGCTTTCTTT. Supplemented by reference TRBV30 and TRBJ1-1, the full variable domain reads SQTIHQWPATLVQPVGSPLSLECTVEGTSNPNLYWYRQAAGRGLQLLFYSVGIGQISSEVPQNLSASRPQDRQFILSSKKLLLSDSGFYLCAWTRELNTEAFFGQGTRLTVV.

This clone occurred once. The rearrangement joins TRBV14 to TRBJ1-2, with D uncertain. V shed 1 base and J shed 4 bases, with 10 bases lying between them. The V gene's germline CDR1 is SGHDN and CDR2 FVKESK. This CDR3 spans 14 amino acids. CDR3 region: CASSQGTGPYGYTF. The CDR3 DNA is TGTGCCAGCAGCCAAGGCACCGGGCCCTATGGCTACACCTTC.

The chain employs TRBV10-1 and TRBJ2-2; no clear D. The germline gives CDR1 WNHNN, CDR2 SYGVQD (reference sequence). Trimming removed 0 bases at V and 6 bases at J, with 5 bases between. This CDR3 is 13 amino acids long. The CDR3 DNA sequence: TGCGCCAGCAGTGAGTCCTACCCCGGGGAGCTGTTTTTT. This translates into CASSESYPGELFF.

The chain joins TRBV27 to TRBJ1-1, with D possibly TRBD1 on 5 matching bases. Trimming removed 6 bases at V and 6 bases at J, with 11 bases between. Germline-derived CDR1 and CDR2 are MNHEY and SMNVEV (reference sequence). CDR3 size: 12 residues. CDR3 DNA: TGTGCCAGCAGCAGTGGGGCCGCTGAAGCTTTCTTT. This encodes CASSSGAAEAFF.

V and J are TRBV4-3 and TRBJ1-2; 11 positions match TRBD1. Per germline, CDR1 LGHNA and CDR2 YSLEER. This CDR3 is built from 16 residues. The V and J ends lost 0 bases and 6 bases, in that order; junction bases with no gene match: 6. The CDR3 DNA is TGCGCCAGCAGCCAAGATTCGGGGACAGGGGGGAATGGCTACACCTTC. This sequence encodes CASSQDSGTGGNGYTF.

V usage is TRBV27 and J usage is TRBJ2-7; 7 bases fit TRBD2. Germline-derived CDR1 and CDR2 are MNHEY and SMNVEV (reference sequence). After removal of 6 bases from V and 2 bases from J, the junction contained 4 bases not matched to a gene. The CDR3 sequence is 13 residues long. The CDR3 DNA reads TGTGCCAGCAGAGCTAGCGGTACCTACGAGCAGTACTTC. Its translation: CASRASGTYEQYF.

The sample holds one count of this clone. The CDR3, as DNA: TGTGCCAGCATTCTTGGGGGGTCGACTAATGAAAAACTGTTTTTT. Translated, it gives CASILGGSTNEKLFF. V usage is TRBV2 and J usage is TRBJ1-4, with a possible D match to TRBD1 (5 bases). This CDR3 is 15 amino acids long. Deletions cut 7 bases from V and 2 bases from J, with 14 bases between. Germline V gene lookup returns CDR1 SNHLY and CDR2 FYNNEI.